The 3 T cell receptor beta chains given below trace back to one sample, sequenced in a study of cytomegalovirus exposure and HLA in healthy donors. 13 Jbeta primers and 60 Vbeta primers were used for the PCR. The method was immunoSEQ multiplex PCR; TCRdb's version includes in-frame clones alone and lacks a portion of them. The sample holds roughly 110,000 clones, 60% to 75% seen once. The sample was PBMCs. The source is a man aged 30 to 45 in good health and CMV-seronegative.

The chain couples TRBV6-4 to TRBJ2-3, with D perhaps TRBD2 (5 bases). Per germline, CDR1 MRHNA and CDR2 SNTAGT. The ends were cut back, 3 bases at V and 6 bases at J, with 13 bases in the middle. The CDR3 spans 14 residues. This CDR3 is CASSESWTADTQYF. The CDR3 DNA reads TGTGCCAGCAGTGAATCCTGGACTGCGGATACGCAGTATTTT.

The chain links TRBV7-2 to TRBJ2-5, with 11 nucleotides matching TRBD2. Germline loops: CDR1 SGHTA, CDR2 FQGNSA. J gave up 7 bases and V 3 bases, and 10 bases lay outside the gene matches. This CDR3 contains 16 residues. The CDR3 nucleotides read TGTGCCAGCAGCTTTGGGACTAGCGGAGGGCGGGCGACCCAGTACTTC. This encodes CASSFGTSGGRATQYF.

The chain couples TRBV29-1 to TRBJ2-1; 8 bases map to TRBD2. J lost 3 bases, V lost 4 bases, and 11 bases had no gene match. Looked up from germline, CDR1 is SQVTM and CDR2 is ANQGSEA. This CDR3 region has 16 residues. CDR3 protein: CSVALRGGGNYNEQFF. DNA of the CDR3: TGCAGCGTTGCTTTGCGGGGCGGGGGGAACTACAATGAGCAGTTCTTC.